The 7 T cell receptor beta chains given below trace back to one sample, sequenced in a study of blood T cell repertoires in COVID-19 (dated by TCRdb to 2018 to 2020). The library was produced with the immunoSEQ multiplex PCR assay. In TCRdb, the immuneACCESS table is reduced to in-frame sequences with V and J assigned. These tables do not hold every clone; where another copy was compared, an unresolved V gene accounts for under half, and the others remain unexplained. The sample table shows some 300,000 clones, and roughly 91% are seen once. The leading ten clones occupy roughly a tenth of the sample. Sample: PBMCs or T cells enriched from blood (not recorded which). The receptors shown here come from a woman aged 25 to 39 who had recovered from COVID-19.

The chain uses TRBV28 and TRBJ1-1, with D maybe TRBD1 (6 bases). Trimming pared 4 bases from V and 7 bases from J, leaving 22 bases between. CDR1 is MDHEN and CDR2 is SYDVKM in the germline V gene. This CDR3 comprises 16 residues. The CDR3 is CASSYQTWGQEVEAFF. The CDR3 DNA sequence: TGTGCCAGCAGTTATCAAACCTGGGGGCAGGAAGTTGAAGCTTTCTTT.

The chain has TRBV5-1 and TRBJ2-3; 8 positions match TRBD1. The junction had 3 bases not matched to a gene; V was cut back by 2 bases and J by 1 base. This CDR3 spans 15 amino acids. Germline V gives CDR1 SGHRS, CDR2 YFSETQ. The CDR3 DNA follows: TGCGCCAGCAGCTTAGGGACAGGTGGCACAGATACGCAGTATTTT. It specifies CASSLGTGGTDTQYF.

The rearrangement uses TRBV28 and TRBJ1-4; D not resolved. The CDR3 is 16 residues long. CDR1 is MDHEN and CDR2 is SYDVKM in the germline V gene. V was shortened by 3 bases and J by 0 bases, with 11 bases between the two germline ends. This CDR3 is CASSLPGITTNEKLFF. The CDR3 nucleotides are TGTGCCAGCAGTTTGCCCGGGATCACAACTAATGAAAAACTGTTTTTT.

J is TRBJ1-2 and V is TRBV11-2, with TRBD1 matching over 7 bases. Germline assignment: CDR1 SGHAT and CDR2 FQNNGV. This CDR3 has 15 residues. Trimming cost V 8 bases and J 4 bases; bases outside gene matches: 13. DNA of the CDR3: TGTGCCAGCGGGGACAGACAGGGTGGTGGCTATGGCTACACCTTC. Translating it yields CASGDRQGGGYGYTF.

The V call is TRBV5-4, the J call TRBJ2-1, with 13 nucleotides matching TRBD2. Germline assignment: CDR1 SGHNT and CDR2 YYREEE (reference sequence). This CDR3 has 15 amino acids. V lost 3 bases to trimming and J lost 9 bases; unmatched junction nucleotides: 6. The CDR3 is CASSSPGLAGIEQFF. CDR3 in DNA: TGTGCCAGCAGCTCCCCGGGACTAGCGGGAATTGAGCAGTTCTTC.

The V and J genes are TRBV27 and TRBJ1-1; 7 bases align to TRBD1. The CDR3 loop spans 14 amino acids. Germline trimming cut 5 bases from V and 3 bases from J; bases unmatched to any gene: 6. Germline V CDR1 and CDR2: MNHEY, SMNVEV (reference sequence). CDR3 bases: TGTGCCAGCAGTCCATTACAGGGGTACACTGAAGCTTTCTTT. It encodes CASSPLQGYTEAFF.

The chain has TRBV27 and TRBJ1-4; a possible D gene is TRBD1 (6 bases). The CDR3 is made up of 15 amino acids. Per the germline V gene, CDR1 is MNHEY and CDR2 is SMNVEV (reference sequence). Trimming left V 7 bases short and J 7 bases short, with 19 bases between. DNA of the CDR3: TGTGCCAGCACCTACGGAAGGGGGTTAGGTGAAAAACTGTTTTTT. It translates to CASTYGRGLGEKLFF.